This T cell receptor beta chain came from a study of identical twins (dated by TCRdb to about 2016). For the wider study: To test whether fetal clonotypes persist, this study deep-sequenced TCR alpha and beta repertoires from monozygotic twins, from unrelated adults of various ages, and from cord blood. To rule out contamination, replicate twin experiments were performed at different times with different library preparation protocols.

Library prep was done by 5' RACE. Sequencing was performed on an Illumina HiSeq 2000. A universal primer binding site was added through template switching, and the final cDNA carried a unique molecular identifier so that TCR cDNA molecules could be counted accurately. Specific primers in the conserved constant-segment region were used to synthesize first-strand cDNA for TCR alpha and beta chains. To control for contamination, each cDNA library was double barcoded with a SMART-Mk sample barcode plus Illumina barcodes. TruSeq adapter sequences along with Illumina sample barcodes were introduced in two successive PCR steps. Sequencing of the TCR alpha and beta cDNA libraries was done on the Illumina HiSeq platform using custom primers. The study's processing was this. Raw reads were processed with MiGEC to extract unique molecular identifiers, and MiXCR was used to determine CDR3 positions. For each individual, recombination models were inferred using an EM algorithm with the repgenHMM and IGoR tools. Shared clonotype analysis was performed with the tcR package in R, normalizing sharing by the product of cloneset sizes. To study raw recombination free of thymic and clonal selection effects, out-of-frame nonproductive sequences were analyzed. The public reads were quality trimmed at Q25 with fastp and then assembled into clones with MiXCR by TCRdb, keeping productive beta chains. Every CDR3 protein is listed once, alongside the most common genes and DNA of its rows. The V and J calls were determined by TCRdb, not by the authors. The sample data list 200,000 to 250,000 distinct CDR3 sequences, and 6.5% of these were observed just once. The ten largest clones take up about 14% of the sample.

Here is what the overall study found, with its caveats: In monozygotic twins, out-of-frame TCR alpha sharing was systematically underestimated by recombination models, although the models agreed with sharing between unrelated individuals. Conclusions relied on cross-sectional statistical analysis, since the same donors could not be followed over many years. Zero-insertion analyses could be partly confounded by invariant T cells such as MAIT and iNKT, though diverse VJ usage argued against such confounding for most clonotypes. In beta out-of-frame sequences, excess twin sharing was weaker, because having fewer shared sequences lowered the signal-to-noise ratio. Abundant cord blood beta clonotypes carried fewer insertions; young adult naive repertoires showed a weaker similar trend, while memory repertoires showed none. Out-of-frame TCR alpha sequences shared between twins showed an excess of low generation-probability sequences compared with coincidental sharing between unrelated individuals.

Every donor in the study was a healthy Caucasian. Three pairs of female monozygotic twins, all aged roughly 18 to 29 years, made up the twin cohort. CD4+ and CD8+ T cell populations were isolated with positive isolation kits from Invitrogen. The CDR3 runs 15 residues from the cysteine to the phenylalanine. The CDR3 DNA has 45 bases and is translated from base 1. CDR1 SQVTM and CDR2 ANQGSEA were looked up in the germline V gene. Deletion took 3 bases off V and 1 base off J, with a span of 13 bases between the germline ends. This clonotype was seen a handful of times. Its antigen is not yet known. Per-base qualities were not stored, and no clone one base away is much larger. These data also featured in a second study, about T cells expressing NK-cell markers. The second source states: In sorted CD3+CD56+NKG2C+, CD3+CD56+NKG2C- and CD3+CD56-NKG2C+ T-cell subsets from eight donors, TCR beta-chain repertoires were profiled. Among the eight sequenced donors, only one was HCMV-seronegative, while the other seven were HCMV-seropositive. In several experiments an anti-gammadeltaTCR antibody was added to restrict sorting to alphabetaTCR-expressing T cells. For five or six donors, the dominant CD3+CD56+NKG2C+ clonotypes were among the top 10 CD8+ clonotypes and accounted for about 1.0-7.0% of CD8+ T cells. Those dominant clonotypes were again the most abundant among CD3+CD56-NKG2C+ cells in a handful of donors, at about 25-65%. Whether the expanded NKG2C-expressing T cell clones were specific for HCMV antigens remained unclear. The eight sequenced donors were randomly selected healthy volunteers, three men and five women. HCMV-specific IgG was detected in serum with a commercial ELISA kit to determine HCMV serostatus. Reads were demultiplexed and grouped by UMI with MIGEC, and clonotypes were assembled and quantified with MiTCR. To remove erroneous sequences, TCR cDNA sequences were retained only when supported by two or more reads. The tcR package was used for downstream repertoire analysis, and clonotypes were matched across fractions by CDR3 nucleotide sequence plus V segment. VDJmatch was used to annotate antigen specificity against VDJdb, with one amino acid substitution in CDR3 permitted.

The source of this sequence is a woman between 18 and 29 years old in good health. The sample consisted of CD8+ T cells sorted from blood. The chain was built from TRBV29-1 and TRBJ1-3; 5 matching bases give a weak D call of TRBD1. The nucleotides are TGCAGCGTTGAGTTGGGAGGGGTTTCTGGAAACACCATATATTTT. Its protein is CSVELGGVSGNTIYF.